This entry lists 28 T cell receptor beta chains sequenced from one sample in a study of T cell repertoires in cytomegalovirus infection. For these TCRs, the target antigens are not known. A single record per CDR3 protein comes from TCRdb applying MiXCR to the reads. Among 160,000 or so distinct CDR3 sequences listed, less than 25% were seen once. Sequencing used CD8+ T cells from cultured PBMCs, obtained from culture after CMV antigen stimulation. The receptors shown here come from a human donor in good health (CMV status not recorded). Some clones in this sample may be carry-over from other donors' samples.

The chain carries TRBV7-2 and TRBJ2-7, with a weak D call TRBD1 (6 bases). The CDR3 consists of 14 residues. Trimming removed 1 base at V and 5 bases at J, with 12 bases between. Germline V CDR1 and CDR2: SGHTA, FQGNSA. The CDR3 spells CASSLGPGDHEQYF. DNA of the CDR3: TGTGCCAGCAGCTTAGGTCCAGGGGACCACGAGCAGTACTTC.

V usage is TRBV27 and J usage is TRBJ1-1, with D tentatively TRBD1 (5 bases). Germline V gene lookup returns CDR1 MNHEY and CDR2 SMNVEV (reference sequence). V lost 6 bases and J lost 6, with 14 bases in between. CDR3 size: 13 residues. The CDR3, as DNA: TGTGCCAGCAGCAACCGGGGCAGGCCTGAAGCTTTCTTT. This gives the protein CASSNRGRPEAFF.

This clonotype was seen more than once but under ten times. The V and J genes are TRBV12-3 or TRBV12-4 and TRBJ1-5, with a tentative D call TRBD1 (5 bases). This CDR3 has 13 amino acids. V lost 6 bases, J lost 3 bases, and 9 bases lay in between. CDR3 DNA: TGTGCCAGCAGCGAGGGGCCCAATCAGCCCCAGCATTTT. As protein: CASSEGPNQPQHF.

This clonotype was found a few times. The chain joins TRBV7-8 to TRBJ1-1; 8 nucleotides align to TRBD1. The germline gives CDR1 SGHVS, CDR2 FQNEAQ. The V segment lost 3 bases and the J segment 0 bases; nucleotides outside the gene matches: 9. The CDR3 extends over 17 amino acids. The CDR3: CASSFWTGFAMNTEAFF. The CDR3 region has the DNA TGTGCCAGCAGCTTTTGGACAGGGTTTGCTATGAACACTGAAGCTTTCTTT.

This clonotype came up a few times. The J gene is TRBJ1-5, the V gene TRBV12-3 or TRBV12-4; D is perhaps TRBD1 (6 bases). The V end lost 6 bases, the J end lost 0 bases, and 9 bases lay between the germline ends. The CDR3 consists of 14 residues. CDR3 in amino acids: CASSEDSSNQPQHF. In DNA form, the CDR3 reads TGTGCCAGCAGCGAGGACAGTAGCAATCAGCCCCAGCATTTT.

The V gene is TRBV7-8, the J gene TRBJ1-5, with a possible D match to TRBD1 (5 bases). V lost 5 bases and J 0 bases, leaving 11 bases between the germline ends. This CDR3 is 15 amino acids long. The germline CDR1 and CDR2 sequences are SGHVS and FQNEAQ. The CDR3 DNA follows: TGTGCCAGCAGCCCCGAGGGGAATAGCAATCAGCCCCAGCATTTT. Protein product: CASSPEGNSNQPQHF.

The gene calls are TRBV28 and TRBJ2-7, with D possibly matching TRBD1 (6 bases). There are 15 residues in the CDR3. CDR1 and CDR2 from the germline V gene are MDHEN and SYDVKM. With 2 bases removed from V and 3 bases from J, the gap between germline ends came to 14 bases. CDR3 DNA sequence: TGTGCCAGCAGTTTAACTCTAGGACAGAACTACGAGCAGTACTTC. Translating it yields CASSLTLGQNYEQYF.

The chain recombines TRBV6-1 with TRBJ1-1; no clear D. V lost 7 bases and J 0 bases, leaving 9 bases between the germline ends. This CDR3 has 13 amino acids. In germline, CDR1 is MNHNS, CDR2 SASEGT. This chain's CDR3 is CASTPELNTEAFF. CDR3 DNA: TGTGCCAGCACTCCGGAGTTGAACACTGAAGCTTTCTTT.

This clonotype came up a few times. The chain has TRBV7-9 and TRBJ1-1; 8 nucleotides agree with TRBD1. Germline V gene data show CDR1 as SEHNR and CDR2 as FQNEAQ (reference sequence). The V gene end was trimmed by 5 bases and the J gene end by 4 bases; junction bases not matched to a gene: 6. The CDR3 contains 14 residues. The DNA of the CDR3 is TGTGCCAGCAGCCCAGGACAGGGCTTCACTGAAGCTTTCTTT. Its translation is CASSPGQGFTEAFF.

The chain has TRBV12-3 or TRBV12-4 and TRBJ1-2; D remains unclear. This CDR3 comprises 11 residues. Trimming removed 0 bases at V and 12 bases at J, with 8 bases between. CDR3 bases: TGTGCCAGCAGTTTAGCCGGGGAGGACACCTTC. Residues: CASSLAGEDTF.

CDR3: CASRTAGRYNEQFF. In DNA form, the CDR3 reads TGTGCCAGCAGGACGGCAGGGAGGTACAATGAGCAGTTCTTC. The V gene is TRBV6-1, the J gene TRBJ2-1, with a weak D call TRBD2 (6 bases). Deletions cut 6 bases from V and 4 bases from J, with 13 bases between. Germline V gene lookup returns CDR1 MNHNS and CDR2 SASEGT. The CDR3 loop spans 14 amino acids.

The rearrangement joins TRBV7-8 to TRBJ1-2, with TRBD1 identical over 7 bases. CDR3 length equals 15 residues. The germline V gene encodes CDR1 SGHVS and CDR2 FQNEAQ. V gave up 5 bases and J gave up 0 bases; unmatched junction bases: 6. CDR3 sequence: CASSPTGRSNYGYTF. CDR3 coding DNA: TGTGCCAGCAGCCCGACAGGGCGCTCTAACTATGGCTACACCTTC.

This clonotype was seen ten or more times. This rearrangement joins TRBV28 to TRBJ2-5; D is unresolved. Trimming cost V 6 bases and J 2 bases, with 13 bases left between them. This CDR3 has 14 residues. Germline V CDR1 and CDR2: MDHEN, SYDVKM. The CDR3: CASRRPGWQETQYF. Written as DNA, the CDR3 is TGTGCCAGCAGAAGACCGGGTTGGCAAGAGACCCAGTACTTC. The whole variable domain, remainder taken from reference TRBV28 and TRBJ2-5, is DVKVTQSSRYLVKRTGEKVFLECVQDMDHENMFWYRQDPGLGLRLIYFSYDVKMKEKGDIPEGYSVSREKKERFSLILESASTNQTSMYLCASRRPGWQETQYFGPGTRLLVL.

The V and J genes are TRBV4-2 and TRBJ2-7, with D possibly being TRBD1 or TRBD2 (6 bases each). This CDR3 region has 16 residues. CDR1 and CDR2 (germline): LGHNA, YNFKEQ. The V gene lost 0 bases and the J gene lost 0 bases, with 12 bases spanning the gap. Written as DNA, the CDR3 is TGTGCCAGCAGCCAAGAAGTGAGGGGGGCCTCCTACGAGCAGTACTTC. It specifies CASSQEVRGASYEQYF.

A few counts support this clonotype. The rearrangement joins TRBV6-2 or TRBV6-3 to TRBJ2-3; D may be TRBD2 (5 bases). The germline V gene encodes CDR1 MNHEY and CDR2 SVGEGT. The ends were cut back, 6 bases at V and 6 bases at J, with 10 bases in the middle. The CDR3 is 12 residues long. CDR3 amino acids: CASSPWRDTQYF. CDR3 DNA sequence: TGTGCCAGCAGCCCTTGGAGGGATACGCAGTATTTT.

The table lists this clonotype with a few counts. This chain uses TRBV7-2 with TRBJ2-1, with 9 bases fitting TRBD2. The CDR3 totals 17 residues. Germline V CDR1 and CDR2: SGHTA, FQGNSA. With 3 bases clipped from V and 5 bases from J, the junction kept 11 bases outside the gene matches. CDR3 sequence reads: CASSFTGGGGANNEQFF. The DNA for the CDR3 is TGTGCCAGCAGCTTTACCGGGGGCGGGGGGGCCAACAATGAGCAGTTCTTC.

This sequence joins TRBV7-9 and TRBJ2-7; D gene unclear. CDR3 size: 13 residues. Germline CDR1 and CDR2: SEHNR and FQNEAQ (reference sequence). Trimming took 4 bases from V and 2 from J, leaving 9 bases between them. The CDR3, as DNA: TGTGCCAGCAGCTCAAGTAGAACCTACGAGCAGTACTTC. It yields the protein CASSSSRTYEQYF.

This clonotype was detected only a few times. V usage is TRBV7-8 and J usage is TRBJ2-1, with 8 bases aligning to TRBD2. The V gene end was trimmed by 8 bases and the J gene end by 6 bases; junction bases not matched to a gene: 15. Germline loops: CDR1 SGHVS, CDR2 FQNEAQ. The CDR3 is 16 residues long. The CDR3 DNA reads as TGTGCCAGCCCCCCCTCGTGGGTAGCGGGGAGCAATGAGCAGTTCTTC. Its protein product is CASPPSWVAGSNEQFF.

The chain has TRBV6-6 and TRBJ1-1, with a weak D call TRBD1 (6 bases). The V gene's germline CDR1 is MNHNY and CDR2 SVGAGI (reference sequence). The length of the CDR3 is 15 residues. The V end was cut by 7 bases, the J end by 5 bases, with 20 bases between. CDR3 region: CASTPPGAKGTEAFF. In DNA, the CDR3 is TGTGCCAGCACCCCGCCGGGGGCCAAAGGGACTGAAGCTTTCTTT.

The gene calls are TRBV7-2 and TRBJ1-6, with TRBD1 matching over 7 bases. This CDR3 is built from 16 residues. J lost 2 bases, V lost 5 bases, and 6 bases had no gene match. In germline, CDR1 is SGHTA, CDR2 FQGNSA. The CDR3 region is CASSGRGTAYNSPLHF. The CDR3 DNA reads as TGTGCCAGCAGCGGACGAGGGACAGCCTATAATTCACCCCTCCACTTT.

This clonotype was picked up a small number of times. The J gene is TRBJ2-1, the V gene TRBV6-6, with 11 bases aligning to TRBD1. V shed 5 bases and J 8 bases; nucleotides not matched to a gene: 5. The germline V gene has CDR1 MNHNY and CDR2 SVGAGI (reference sequence). The CDR3 spans 14 residues. The CDR3 nucleotides read TGTGCCAGCAGTGAGGACAGGGGGCTCGATGAGCAGTTCTTC. Protein sequence: CASSEDRGLDEQFF.

This clonotype came up a few times. This rearrangement joins TRBV12-3 or TRBV12-4 to TRBJ2-1; weak D call: TRBD2 (6 bases). The V end lost 0 bases, the J end lost 3 bases, and 15 bases lay between the germline ends. The CDR3 is made up of 17 amino acids. CDR3 nucleotide sequence: TGTGCCAGCAGTTTAGCGCTGGAGGGAGCTTTCTACAATGAGCAGTTCTTC. This sequence encodes CASSLALEGAFYNEQFF.

The rearrangement joins TRBV7-2 to TRBJ2-3; the D is unclear. CDR3 length equals 15 residues. Germline lookup yields CDR1 SGHTA and CDR2 FQGNSA. V gave up 5 bases and J gave up 4 bases, with 16 bases separating them. CDR3 in amino acids: CASSLYVGLADTQYF. CDR3 bases: TGTGCCAGCAGCCTATATGTGGGGTTGGCAGATACGCAGTATTTT.

The table lists this clonotype with a few counts. The V gene is TRBV7-8, the J gene TRBJ2-1; 8 nucleotides agree with TRBD1. Germline CDR1 reads SGHVS; CDR2 reads FQNEAQ. V lost 2 bases and J lost 9; bases outside the gene matches: 12. The CDR3 is 16 residues long. In DNA form, the CDR3 reads TGTGCCAGCAGCTTATGGGGCGGACAGGGTGTCGGTGAGCAGTTCTTC. It specifies CASSLWGGQGVGEQFF.

There are a few counts of this clonotype. The rearrangement joins TRBV7-2 to TRBJ1-1, with D uncertain. The CDR3 contains 11 residues. In germline, CDR1 is SGHTA, CDR2 FQGNSA. The V and J ends lost 4 bases and 6 bases respectively, with 6 bases between them. DNA for the CDR3: TGTGCCAGCAGCTGGAGTTCTGAAGCTTTCTTT. As protein: CASSWSSEAFF. The whole variable domain, remainder taken from reference TRBV7-2 and TRBJ1-1, is GAGVSQSPSNKVTEKGKDVELRCDPISGHTALYWYRQSLGQGLEFLIYFQGNSAPDKSGLPSDRFSAERTGGSVSTLTIQRTQQEDSAVYLCASSWSSEAFFGQGTRLTVV.

The chain employs TRBV7-2 and TRBJ1-6; D remains unclear. The length of the CDR3 is 13 residues. The germline V gene encodes CDR1 SGHTA and CDR2 FQGNSA. V gave up 1 base and J gave up 8 bases, with 6 bases separating them. The CDR3 here is CASSLEVDSPLHF. CDR3 coding DNA: TGTGCCAGCAGCTTAGAGGTGGATTCACCCCTCCACTTT.

This clonotype turned up a few times. The V and J genes are TRBV7-6 and TRBJ2-7; weak D call: TRBD1 (5 bases). The V end was cut by 9 bases, the J end by 1 base, with 16 bases between. The germline gives CDR1 SGHVS, CDR2 FNYEAQ. This CDR3 spans 14 amino acids. CDR3 nucleotides: TGTGCCAGTACAAGACAGCCATGTTCCTACGAGCAGTACTTC. As protein: CASTRQPCSYEQYF.

In its sample, this clonotype was seen a few times. The chain recombines TRBV12-3 or TRBV12-4 with TRBJ1-5; D is unresolved. V was clipped by 5 bases and J by 3 bases, with 17 bases between them. The CDR3 runs 16 residues. Here the CDR3 reads CASSETWTGINQPQHF. CDR3 DNA sequence: TGTGCCAGCAGTGAAACTTGGACTGGAATCAATCAGCCCCAGCATTTT.